The 19 T cell receptor beta chains below were found in one sample sequenced in a study of blood T cell repertoires in COVID-19. The assay was immunoSEQ multiplex PCR, and TCRdb's table has in-frame clones only and misses some. The sample carries under 200,000 clones, approximately 87% recorded once. The sample consisted of PBMCs or T cells enriched from blood (not recorded which). Receptors originate from a woman between 50 and 59 years old who had recovered from COVID-19.

This chain joins TRBV3-1 (or the pseudogene TRBV3-2) and TRBJ1-2, with TRBD1 identical over 7 bases. The V gene's germline CDR1 is LGHDT and CDR2 YNNKEL (reference sequence). The CDR3 is 17 amino acids. The V and J ends lost 0 bases and 0 bases, in that order; junction bases with no gene match: 7. This CDR3 reads CASSQEGRGFANYGYTF. The DNA of the CDR3 is TGTGCCAGCAGCCAAGAGGGCAGGGGGTTTGCTAACTATGGCTACACCTTC.

The chain carries TRBV7-2 and TRBJ2-1; 10 bases agree with TRBD1. There are 16 residues in the CDR3. The J segment lost 4 bases and the V segment lost 4 bases, leaving 7 bases of the junction unmatched. Germline CDR1 is SGHTA and CDR2 is FQGNSA. The CDR3 bases are TGTGCCAGCAGCTCCCGGACAGGGGGGGGGTACAATGAGCAGTTCTTC. Protein: CASSSRTGGGYNEQFF.

This sequence joins TRBV5-8 and TRBJ1-5; D gene ambiguous. With 2 bases removed from V and 0 bases from J, the gap between germline ends came to 9 bases. The germline gives CDR1 SGHTS, CDR2 YDEGEE. The CDR3 sequence is 15 residues long. CDR3 in amino acids: CASSFPGHSNQPQHF. CDR3 coding DNA: TGTGCCAGCAGCTTTCCAGGTCATAGCAATCAGCCCCAGCATTTT.

In this sample, this clone turned up a few times. The chain uses TRBV7-9 and TRBJ2-7; TRBD1 matches 11 bases. The V segment lost 4 bases and the J segment 5 bases; nucleotides outside the gene matches: 10. CDR3 size: 16 residues. Per the germline V gene, CDR1 is SEHNR and CDR2 is FQNEAQ (reference sequence). The CDR3 reads CASSSTGQGASDEQYF. The CDR3 coding sequence is TGTGCCAGCAGCTCTACCGGACAGGGGGCTTCAGACGAGCAGTACTTC.

This clone was recorded a few times. The rearrangement joins TRBV29-1 to TRBJ2-4; weak D call: TRBD1 (6 bases). V shed 7 bases and J shed 2 bases, with 9 bases lying between them. Germline lookup yields CDR1 SQVTM and CDR2 ANQGSEA. The CDR3 has 12 amino acids. The CDR3 sequence is CSGQVSKNIQYF. The CDR3 region has the DNA TGCAGCGGACAGGTGTCCAAAAACATTCAGTACTTC.

The chain combines TRBV19 with TRBJ2-6; D remains unclear. Germline V gene data show CDR1 as LNHDA and CDR2 as SQIVND (reference sequence). V was shortened by 6 bases and J by 3 bases, with 12 bases between the two germline ends. This CDR3 region has 15 residues. CDR3 amino acids: CASSEIRSGANVLTF. The CDR3 DNA is TGTGCCAGTAGCGAGATTAGGAGTGGGGCCAACGTCCTGACTTTC.

The chain carries TRBV11-3 and TRBJ1-4, with D unresolved. There are 15 residues in the CDR3. Trimming took off 3 bases at V and 0 bases at J, with 8 bases between the two ends. Germline CDR1 is SGHNT and CDR2 is YENEEA. CDR3 residues: CASSLGGATNEKLFF. In DNA, the CDR3 is TGTGCCAGCAGCTTGGGCGGGGCAACTAATGAAAAACTGTTTTTT.

This clone was seen a single time. The chain recombines TRBV29-1 with TRBJ2-1; no clear D gene. Trimming removed 4 bases from V and 5 bases from J, with 6 bases in between. Germline CDR1 and CDR2: SQVTM and ANQGSEA. The CDR3 runs 11 residues. This CDR3 reads CSVGTDNEQFF. CDR3 DNA: TGCAGCGTTGGTACAGACAATGAGCAGTTCTTC.

CDR3: CAWSGSQKSSYEQYF. The CDR3 nucleotides are TGTGCCTGGAGCGGATCACAGAAATCTTCCTACGAGCAGTACTTC. The rearrangement links TRBV30 to TRBJ2-7; D is unclear. The CDR3 length is 15 residues. Germline assignment: CDR1 GTSNPN and CDR2 SVGIG (reference sequence). V shed 3 bases and J shed 1 base, with 16 bases lying between them.

The rearrangement uses TRBV28 and TRBJ2-4, with D hard to call. CDR1 is MDHEN, CDR2 SYDVKM, per germline. The CDR3 extends over 10 amino acids. With 8 bases removed from V and 6 bases from J, the gap between germline ends came to 5 bases. Here the CDR3 reads CASSGNIQYF. CDR3 nucleotides: TGTGCCAGCTCGGGAAACATTCAGTACTTC.

The genes are TRBV15 and TRBJ2-3, with TRBD1 identical over 9 bases. In germline, CDR1 is LNHNV, CDR2 YYDKDF (reference sequence). The CDR3 extends over 16 amino acids. V gave up 2 bases and J gave up 2 bases; unmatched junction bases: 5. Written as DNA, the CDR3 is TGTGCCACCAGCAGACGGACAGGGGTTTTCACAGATACGCAGTATTTT. Residues: CATSRRTGVFTDTQYF.

This clone was seen just once. The V call is TRBV5-1, the J call TRBJ1-2, with no clear D. Germline CDR1 SGHRS, CDR2 YFSETQ. CDR3 length: 15 residues. V was clipped by 4 bases and J by 0 bases, with 13 bases between them. The CDR3 reads CASSIRYRANYGYTF. The CDR3 DNA reads as TGCGCCAGCAGCATACGATACAGAGCTAACTATGGCTACACCTTC.

The chain couples TRBV30 to TRBJ1-1; possibly TRBD1 for D (5 bases). This CDR3 spans 14 amino acids. Trimming removed 4 bases from V and 4 bases from J, with 16 bases in between. Looked up from germline, CDR1 is GTSNPN and CDR2 is SVGIG (reference sequence). The CDR3, as DNA: TGTGCCTGGACCCCAGGGAGCGGGGGCACTGAAGCTTTCTTT. It specifies CAWTPGSGGTEAFF.

The CDR3 here is CASSEANGIYNSPLHF. The CDR3 DNA follows: TGTGCCAGCAGTGAAGCTAACGGGATCTATAATTCACCCCTCCACTTT. The chain is built from TRBV6-1 and TRBJ1-6; D is ambiguous. V gave up 0 bases and J gave up 3 bases, with 9 bases separating them. This CDR3 contains 16 residues. Germline loops: CDR1 MNHNS, CDR2 SASEGT.

There are a few counts of this clone. This CDR3 reads CASSPTGQRNQPQHF. The CDR3, as DNA: TGTGCCAGCAGCCCGACTGGACAGCGCAATCAGCCCCAGCATTTT. This chain joins TRBV11-2 and TRBJ1-5; a possible D gene is TRBD1 (6 bases). Trimming took 5 bases from V and 2 from J, leaving 13 bases between them. Germline V gene sequence: CDR1 SGHAT, CDR2 FQNNGV. This CDR3 region has 15 residues.

The chain couples TRBV6-5 to TRBJ1-2, with TRBD1 as a possible D gene (5 bases). V lost 4 bases to trimming and J lost 7 bases, with 10 bases between them. The CDR3 has 12 amino acids. From germline, CDR1 is MNHEY and CDR2 SVGAGI. The CDR3 region is CASSSGLGGYTF. The CDR3 nucleotides read TGTGCCAGCAGTTCAGGGTTGGGTGGCTACACCTTC.

This clone is a singleton in its sample. V is TRBV27 and J is TRBJ2-2, with 8 bases that match TRBD1. Germline V gene data show CDR1 as MNHEY and CDR2 as SMNVEV (reference sequence). The ends lost 10 bases at V and 1 base at J; junction bases unmatched: 8. CDR3 size: 15 residues. The CDR3 spells CATQRGTGNTGELFF. CDR3 DNA: TGTGCCACCCAGAGGGGGACAGGGAACACCGGGGAGCTGTTTTTT.

This clone has only one observation. The chain is built from TRBV5-4 and TRBJ2-3, with D perhaps TRBD1 (5 bases). V was shortened by 3 bases and J by 7 bases, with 9 bases between the two germline ends. Germline V gives CDR1 SGHNT, CDR2 YYREEE (reference sequence). The CDR3 spans 12 residues. Here the CDR3 DNA reads TGTGCCAGCAGCTGGACGGACAATACGCAGTATTTT. This translates into CASSWTDNTQYF.

This chain joins TRBV4-2 and TRBJ2-3, with 10 bases matching TRBD2. After removal of 0 bases from V and 6 bases from J, the junction contained 9 bases not matched to a gene. Germline-derived CDR1 and CDR2 are LGHNA and YNFKEQ. CDR3 size: 17 residues. CDR3: CASSQEELPSGGDTQYF. CDR3 sequence (DNA): TGTGCCAGCAGCCAAGAAGAATTGCCTAGCGGGGGTGATACGCAGTATTTT.